The T cell receptor beta chain under discussion was sequenced for a study of CD8 T cells in ankylosing spondylitis (dated by TCRdb to about 2017). For context, the study as a whole: T cell receptor beta repertoires were profiled in healthy donors and ankylosing spondylitis patients so that disease-linked TCR variants could be found. Peripheral blood was sampled, and synovial fluid was also collected from ankylosing spondylitis patients. The full study cohort was made up of about 25 ankylosing spondylitis patients and more than 90 healthy donors. The study at large found these results: Blood from ankylosing spondylitis patients appeared to be characterized by a TCR beta motif composed of roughly 8 highly homologous amino acid variants. The disease-linked clones showed a CD8+ phenotype and occurred at relatively low frequencies in peripheral blood. The disease-linked clones were reported as significantly enriched in matched synovial fluid samples from ankylosing spondylitis patients. Some TCR beta motif variants had previously been reported in synovial fluid and blood of reactive arthritis patients, which suggested common disease-initiation mechanisms.

These reads were obtained on an Illumina HiSeq 2500. Quantitative 5'-RACE with molecular barcodes was the method used to prepare the TCR beta libraries. The study's own analysis went as follows. Disease-linked TCR variants were identified with a new computational method built on a probabilistic model of VDJ rearrangement. Starting from the raw public reads, TCRdb applied fastp trimming at Q25, assembled clones with MiXCR and retained in-frame beta chains. Each entry merges the rows of one CDR3 protein and shows their most common DNA and genes. It is TCRdb's table, rather than the study itself, that gives the V and J calls and clone size. The sample table contains hundreds of thousands of distinct CDR3 sequences; only one count was recorded for roughly 8% of them. The ten biggest clones cover approximately 4.8% of the sample. There are many counts of this clonotype. Its antigen is unknown. No qualities accompany the bases; no much larger clone lies one base away.

The CDR3 runs 16 amino acids, cysteine and phenylalanine included. Only the CDR3 region is kept as DNA, spanning 48 bases read in frame from base 1. CDR1 and CDR2 are drawn from the germline V gene: KGHDR, SFDVKD. V and J lose 3 bases and 8 bases, and a span of 19 bases separates them. This TCR derives from a female donor with ankylosing spondylitis or in good health (not recorded which). In this chain, TRBV24-1 is recombined with TRBJ2-1, with a tentative D gene TRBD1 over 6 matching bases. The sample consisted of blood, either unsorted or a sorted T cell fraction (not recorded which). The CDR3 region reads CATSDGQLNRWDEQFF. The DNA sequence is given as TGTGCCACCAGTGATGGACAGTTAAACAGGTGGGATGAGCAGTTCTTC.